Below are 16 T cell receptor beta chains sequenced from a single sample in a study of blood T cell repertoires in COVID-19. Some clones are missing from TCRdb's copy, which holds only in-frame ones; the method was immunoSEQ multiplex PCR. This table holds 120,000 to 150,000 clones, 80% found once. The specimen was peripheral blood. Receptors were obtained from a man between 60 and 75 years old with active or convalescent COVID-19.

The gene calls are TRBV10-3 and TRBJ1-1; D is unclear. In germline, CDR1 is ENHRY, CDR2 SYGVKD. Deletions cut 0 bases from V and 1 base from J, with 6 bases between. The CDR3 spans 14 residues. CDR3 loop: CAISESAKNTEAFF. The CDR3 DNA sequence: TGTGCCATCAGTGAGTCGGCAAAGAACACTGAAGCTTTCTTT.

This chain uses TRBV29-1 with TRBJ2-1, with 7 bases that match TRBD1. CDR3 length equals 16 residues. Germline trimming cut 1 base from V and 0 bases from J; bases unmatched to any gene: 6. Germline V gene lookup returns CDR1 SQVTM and CDR2 ANQGSEA. The CDR3 bases are TGCAGCGTTGAAGGACAGGGAAGAAGCTCCTACAATGAGCAGTTCTTC. It translates to CSVEGQGRSSYNEQFF.

This clone came up a few times. V is TRBV18 and J is TRBJ2-7, with D tentatively TRBD1 (6 bases). The CDR3 is made up of 12 amino acids. V lost 0 bases and J 9 bases, leaving 9 bases between the germline ends. Per germline, CDR1 KGHSH and CDR2 LQKENI. In DNA, the CDR3 is TGTGCCAGCTCACCACCTTCAGGGGTGCAGTACTTC. This gives the protein CASSPPSGVQYF.

This clone occurred a few times. This chain joins TRBV7-2 and TRBJ2-7; TRBD1 might be the D (6 bases). The length of the CDR3 is 15 residues. V was pared by 0 bases and J by 3 bases, with 12 bases between. Germline V gene sequence: CDR1 SGHTA, CDR2 FQGNSA. DNA of the CDR3: TGTGCCAGCAGCTTAGCGCTCATCAGGGGCTACGAGCAGTACTTC. It is translated as CASSLALIRGYEQYF.

The gene calls are TRBV4-1 and TRBJ2-3, with 8 bases lining up with TRBD2. V lost 3 bases and J lost 0; bases outside the gene matches: 5. This CDR3 comprises 16 residues. Looked up from germline, CDR1 is MGHRA and CDR2 is YSYEKL. The DNA for the CDR3 is TGCGCCAGCAGCCACCGTCTAGCGGGTAGCACAGATACGCAGTATTTT. This gives the protein CASSHRLAGSTDTQYF.

The chain has TRBV5-3 and TRBJ2-1, with 7 nucleotides matching TRBD2. TRBV5-3 is filed as an ORF, its function uncertain. Unmatched junction bases numbered 11, after V lost 3 bases and J lost 5 bases. The CDR3 covers 16 residues. The chain's CDR3 is CARSWDELANNNEQFF. CDR3 in DNA: TGTGCCAGAAGCTGGGATGAACTAGCGAATAACAATGAGCAGTTCTTC.

This clone has only one observation. The chain uses TRBV3-1 (or the pseudogene TRBV3-2) and TRBJ2-7, with TRBD1 matching 7 bases. The trim removed 5 bases at V and 3 bases at J, leaving 10 bases unmatched. The CDR3 length is 15 residues. Germline V gene lookup returns CDR1 LGHDT and CDR2 YNNKEL (reference sequence). The CDR3 DNA reads as TGTGCCAGCAGCTATAGGGGGCAGGGGTTCTACGAGCAGTACTTC. This translates into CASSYRGQGFYEQYF.

V and J are TRBV11-3 and TRBJ2-2, with 7 nucleotides matching TRBD1. Germline CDR1 SGHNT, CDR2 YENEEA. This CDR3 is 15 amino acids long. Trimming cost V 5 bases and J 0 bases; bases outside gene matches: 3. CDR3 sequence: CASSRDSTNTGELFF. The CDR3 DNA follows: TGTGCCAGCAGCCGGGACAGTACGAACACCGGGGAGCTGTTTTTT. Full variable domain (remainder filled in from reference TRBV11-3 and TRBJ2-2): EAGVVQSPRYKIIEKKQPVAFWCNPISGHNTLYWYLQNLGQGPELLIRYENEEAVDDSQLPKDRFSAERLKGVDSTLKIQPAELGDSAVYLCASSRDSTNTGELFFGEGSRLTVL.

This clone came up many times. The rearrangement joins TRBV24-1 to TRBJ2-2, with 8 bases that match TRBD1. The V and J ends lost 1 base and 12 bases, in that order; junction bases with no gene match: 18. CDR1 and CDR2 (germline): KGHDR, SFDVKD. CDR3 length: 18 amino acids. The CDR3 region has the DNA TGTGCCACCAGTGATTTTGAAAGTGTGGGACAGGTGGGAAAAAAGCTGTTTTTT. Amino acids: CATSDFESVGQVGKKLFF.

V gene TRBV9 combines with J gene TRBJ1-4, with 8 bases that match TRBD1. The junction had 5 bases not matched to a gene; V was cut back by 3 bases and J by 7 bases. The CDR3 contains 14 residues. Germline V gene lookup returns CDR1 SGDLS and CDR2 YYNGEE. The CDR3 DNA sequence: TGTGCCAGCAGCGGAACAGGGGGTGGTGAAAAACTGTTTTTT. This translates into CASSGTGGGEKLFF.

The chain couples TRBV19 to TRBJ1-4; tentative D call: TRBD1 (5 bases). V gave up 4 bases and J gave up 7 bases, with 13 bases separating them. CDR3 length: 14 amino acids. CDR1 is LNHDA, CDR2 SQIVND, per germline (reference sequence). The CDR3 DNA reads TGTGCCAGTAGTAAAGGGGATGCGTTTGAAAAACTGTTTTTT. As protein: CASSKGDAFEKLFF.

The chain joins TRBV15 to TRBJ2-7, with D possibly TRBD1 on 5 matching bases. This CDR3 region has 15 residues. Looked up from germline, CDR1 is LNHNV and CDR2 is YYDKDF (reference sequence). Trimming cost V 6 bases and J 0 bases, with 15 bases left between them. The DNA of the CDR3 is TGTGCCACCAGTTCAGGTCAGGGTTTCTCCTACGAGCAGTACTTC. The encoded protein is CATSSGQGFSYEQYF.

V gene TRBV27 combines with J gene TRBJ2-1, with D possibly TRBD2 on 6 matching bases. From germline, CDR1 is MNHEY and CDR2 SMNVEV (reference sequence). The V and J ends lost 5 bases and 8 bases respectively, with 25 bases between them. The CDR3 is 17 amino acids. The CDR3 sequence is CASSKNPTGPGGYEQFF. CDR3 bases: TGTGCCAGCAGTAAAAACCCAACCGGGCCCGGAGGGTATGAGCAGTTCTTC.

This rearrangement joins TRBV28 to TRBJ2-1, with 8 bases aligning to TRBD2. The CDR3 length is 15 residues. The V segment lost 6 bases and the J segment 8 bases; nucleotides outside the gene matches: 12. From germline, CDR1 is MDHEN and CDR2 SYDVKM. The CDR3 coding sequence is TGTGCCAGCAGGGTACCGGGACTAGTGGTCGATGAGCAGTTCTTC. Amino acids: CASRVPGLVVDEQFF.

This rearrangement joins TRBV7-2 to TRBJ1-3, with D unclear. CDR1 and CDR2 from the germline V gene are SGHTA and FQGNSA. V gave up 8 bases and J gave up 4 bases, with 15 bases separating them. This CDR3 comprises 14 residues. The CDR3 sequence: CASRSGETGNTIYF. The CDR3 DNA is TGTGCCAGCCGATCCGGGGAAACCGGAAACACCATATATTTT.

In its sample, this clone was seen a few times. The J gene is TRBJ2-7, the V gene TRBV2, with 10 bases that match TRBD2. Trimming cost V 5 bases and J 6 bases; bases outside gene matches: 7. Germline V gene data show CDR1 as SNHLY and CDR2 as FYNNEI. The CDR3 covers 14 residues. The CDR3 sequence is CASSSQREGPEQYF. CDR3 coding DNA: TGTGCCAGCAGTTCCCAGCGGGAGGGCCCCGAGCAGTACTTC.